These T cell receptor beta chains were read from a single sample in a study of cytomegalovirus exposure and HLA in healthy donors. Measured with immunoSEQ multiplex PCR; TCRdb has only the in-frame clones, and not every one. The repertoire has under 200,000 clones, roughly 85% of them found once; the top ten carry around 4.3%. Sample: PBMCs. These receptors came from a woman in her twenties or thirties in good health and CMV-seropositive. Both conserved end residues are part of each CDR3. A D gene is named only where the DNA matches it firmly. Some rows mark clone size as missing; the rest say once, few, many or name a class of expanded clone.

D gene: -; V gene: TRBV30; J gene: TRBJ1-3; clone size: -; CDR3 protein: CAWSPVSAGNTIYF; CDR3 DNA: TGTGCCTGGAGTCCCGTGTCTGCTGGAAACACCATATATTTT
D gene: -; V gene: TRBV7-9; J gene: TRBJ1-1; clone size: -; CDR3 protein: CASSKRQSARNTEAFF; CDR3 DNA: TGTGCCAGCAGCAAGAGGCAATCTGCAAGGAACACTGAAGCTTTCTTT
D gene: -; V gene: TRBV6-6; J gene: TRBJ2-6; clone size: few; CDR3 protein: CASSVHRESGANVLTF; CDR3 DNA: TGTGCCAGCAGTGTACACAGGGAGTCTGGGGCCAACGTCCTGACTTTC
D gene: TRBD1; V gene: TRBV2; J gene: TRBJ1-1; clone size: -; CDR3 protein: CASRGTGNSEAFF; CDR3 DNA: TGTGCCAGCAGGGGGACAGGGAATTCTGAAGCTTTCTTT
D gene: TRBD1; V gene: TRBV18; J gene: TRBJ1-2; clone size: few; CDR3 protein: CASSEGQGAPGYTF; CDR3 DNA: TGTGCCAGCTCAGAAGGACAGGGGGCGCCCGGCTACACCTTC
D gene: -; V gene: TRBV2; J gene: TRBJ2-1; clone size: -; CDR3 protein: CASSKGTSNEQFF; CDR3 DNA: TGTGCCAGCAGTAAGGGTACTAGCAATGAGCAGTTCTTC
D gene: -; V gene: TRBV29-1; J gene: TRBJ2-2; clone size: -; CDR3 protein: CSVLDRSANTGELFF; CDR3 DNA: TGCAGCGTTCTTGACAGGTCCGCGAACACCGGGGAGCTGTTTTTT
D gene: TRBD2; V gene: TRBV25-1; J gene: TRBJ2-1; clone size: few; CDR3 protein: CASSDKSGSLDNEQFF; CDR3 DNA: TGTGCCAGCAGTGATAAAAGCGGGAGTTTAGACAATGAGCAGTTCTTC
D gene: TRBD1; V gene: TRBV6-5; J gene: TRBJ2-5; clone size: -; CDR3 protein: CASRSGTGEIETQYF; CDR3 DNA: TGTGCCAGCAGATCAGGGACAGGGGAAATAGAGACCCAGTACTTC
D gene: TRBD1; V gene: TRBV10-3; J gene: TRBJ1-6; clone size: -; CDR3 protein: CAISRDSETPLHF; CDR3 DNA: TGTGCCATCAGCCGGGACAGTGAAACACCCCTCCACTTT
D gene: TRBD1; V gene: TRBV2; J gene: TRBJ2-7; clone size: -; CDR3 protein: CASRSPLGQGALVYEQYF; CDR3 DNA: TGTGCCAGCAGATCCCCCCTGGGGCAGGGGGCTTTGGTCTACGAGCAGTACTTC
D gene: TRBD1; V gene: TRBV7-2; J gene: TRBJ2-7; clone size: -; CDR3 protein: CASSLRRQGEQYF; CDR3 DNA: TGTGCCAGCAGCTTACGGCGACAGGGCGAGCAGTACTTC
D gene: -; V gene: TRBV7-9; J gene: TRBJ2-1; clone size: -; CDR3 protein: CASSLAAGENEQFF; CDR3 DNA: TGTGCCAGCAGCTTAGCAGCGGGTGAAAATGAGCAGTTCTTC
D gene: -; V gene: TRBV30; J gene: TRBJ2-3; clone size: -; CDR3 protein: CAWSSPRGTDTQYF; CDR3 DNA: TGTGCCTGGAGTTCCCCCAGGGGCACAGATACGCAGTATTTT
D gene: -; V gene: TRBV27; J gene: TRBJ2-7; clone size: few; CDR3 protein: CASSSGAPYEQYF; CDR3 DNA: TGTGCCAGCAGTTCGGGAGCCCCCTACGAGCAGTACTTC
D gene: -; V gene: TRBV19; J gene: TRBJ2-5; clone size: -; CDR3 protein: CASSIGGRIKETQYF; CDR3 DNA: TGTGCCAGTAGTATAGGGGGCAGGATAAAGGAGACCCAGTACTTC
D gene: -; V gene: TRBV6-5; J gene: TRBJ2-3; clone size: once; CDR3 protein: CASSYSRDSADTQYF; CDR3 DNA: TGTGCCAGCAGTTACTCGAGAGACTCTGCAGATACGCAGTATTTT
D gene: -; V gene: TRBV2; J gene: TRBJ1-5; clone size: -; CDR3 protein: CASIEGRDQPQHF; CDR3 DNA: TGTGCCAGCATCGAGGGCCGGGATCAGCCCCAGCATTTT
D gene: TRBD2; V gene: TRBV15; J gene: TRBJ2-1; clone size: -; CDR3 protein: CATSRTSAYNEQFF; CDR3 DNA: TGTGCCACCAGCCGGACTAGCGCTTACAATGAGCAGTTCTTC
D gene: -; V gene: TRBV21-1; J gene: TRBJ1-5; clone size: -; CDR3 protein: CASSIAGDGFQPQHF; CDR3 DNA: TGTGCCAGCAGCATTGCGGGGGATGGGTTCCAGCCCCAGCATTTT